The rows below give T cell receptor beta chains drawn from one sample of a study of cytomegalovirus exposure and HLA in healthy donors. The protocol was immunoSEQ multiplex PCR, while the TCRdb copy is restricted to in-frame clones and leaves out a portion. This repertoire shows fewer than 95,000 clones, 85% found once; its top ten account for about 7%. Sequencing was done on a sample of PBMCs. These receptors originate from a man aged 35 to 55 in good health and CMV-seropositive. Both conserved end residues are part of each CDR3. The D gene is left open where the match is weak. Clone sizes are given selectively: once, few, many, or a class where the clone is expanded.

clone size | D gene | J gene | V gene | CDR3 protein | CDR3 DNA
NA | NA | TRBJ2-5 | TRBV15 | CAIGASYQETQYF | TGTGCCATAGGGGCCTCGTACCAAGAGACCCAGTACTTC
NA | TRBD1 | TRBJ1-5 | TRBV19 | CASSPRDSPLSNQPQHF | TGTGCCAGTAGTCCCCGGGACAGTCCGTTGAGCAATCAGCCCCAGCATTTT
NA | TRBD2 | TRBJ2-5 | TRBV27 | CASSLGFAGGQETQYF | TGTGCCAGCAGTTTAGGGTTCGCGGGGGGCCAAGAGACCCAGTACTTC
NA | TRBD2 | TRBJ2-2 | TRBV5-4 | CASSLGIAGGTGELFF | TGTGCCAGCAGCTTGGGAATAGCGGGAGGGACCGGGGAGCTGTTTTTT
once | NA | TRBJ2-5 | TRBV5-1 | CASSLEPREETQYF | TGCGCCAGCAGCTTGGAGCCCAGGGAAGAGACCCAGTACTTC
NA | NA | TRBJ1-3 | TRBV7-6 | CASSLAGGRHSGNTIYF | TGTGCCAGCAGCTTAGCGGGAGGGCGGCACTCTGGAAACACCATATATTTT
NA | TRBD1 | TRBJ1-5 | TRBV18 | CASSPGQGKQPQHF | TGTGCCAGCTCGCCGGGACAGGGAAAGCAGCCCCAGCATTTT
NA | NA | TRBJ2-7 | TRBV27 | CATRTALRNYEQYF | TGTGCCACCAGGACGGCCCTGAGAAACTACGAGCAGTACTTC
once | NA | TRBJ1-5 | TRBV5-5 | CASSLEGGSNQPQHF | TGTGCCAGCAGCTTGGAAGGGGGTAGCAATCAGCCCCAGCATTTT
NA | NA | TRBJ2-7 | TRBV6-1 | CASQFYEQYF | TGTGCCAGCCAATTTTACGAGCAGTACTTC
NA | TRBD1 | TRBJ2-2 | TRBV6-1 | CASSATPGQITGELFF | TGTGCCAGCAGTGCAACTCCGGGACAGATCACCGGGGAGCTGTTTTTT
NA | NA | TRBJ1-3 | TRBV9 | CASSVGSSGNTIYF | TGTGCCAGCAGCGTAGGGAGCTCTGGAAACACCATATATTTT
NA | TRBD2 | TRBJ2-7 | TRBV6-1 | CASSELGLGSYEQYF | TGTGCCAGCAGTGAATTGGGACTAGGATCCTACGAGCAGTACTTC
NA | NA | TRBJ1-1 | TRBV6-1 | CASTRGAGVTEAFF | TGTGCCAGCACCCGGGGGGCAGGCGTCACTGAAGCTTTCTTT
once | NA | TRBJ2-1 | TRBV6-1 | CASSATRSSYNEQFF | TGTGCCAGCAGCGCTACTAGAAGCTCCTACAATGAGCAGTTCTTC
once | TRBD1 | TRBJ1-5 | TRBV14 | CASSPKGTGGRGNQPQHF | TGTGCCAGCAGCCCTAAGGGGACAGGGGGCCGCGGCAATCAGCCCCAGCATTTT
NA | TRBD1 | TRBJ1-4 | TRBV14 | CASSQERDREGEKLFF | TGTGCCAGCAGCCAAGAAAGGGACAGGGAGGGCGAAAAACTGTTTTTT
NA | NA | TRBJ1-2 | TRBV6-1 | CASSEPMAWGGGYTF | TGTGCCAGCAGTGAACCGATGGCCTGGGGAGGAGGCTACACCTTC
NA | TRBD1 | TRBJ2-3 | TRBV7-2 | CASSLAGQGARPDTQYF | TGTGCCAGCAGCTTAGCGGGACAGGGGGCGCGCCCAGATACGCAGTATTTT
NA | TRBD2 | TRBJ2-5 | TRBV7-3 | CASEVLAEFQETQYF | TGTGCCAGCGAAGTCCTAGCGGAGTTCCAAGAGACCCAGTACTTC
NA | NA | TRBJ1-2 | TRBV28 | CASSPLVPEGGYTF | TGTGCCAGCAGTCCTTTGGTGCCGGAGGGAGGCTACACCTTC
NA | TRBD2 | TRBJ2-3 | TRBV5-6 | CASSLAGASTDTQYF | TGTGCCAGCAGCTTAGCGGGGGCCTCCACAGATACGCAGTATTTT
NA | NA | TRBJ2-7 | TRBV2 | CASRELVEQYF | TGTGCCAGCAGGGAACTAGTCGAGCAGTACTTC
NA | TRBD1 | TRBJ2-5 | TRBV7-9 | CASSLARGQGAPGETQYF | TGTGCCAGCAGCTTAGCGAGGGGACAGGGGGCGCCCGGGGAGACCCAGTACTTC
NA | TRBD1 | TRBJ1-3 | TRBV5-3 | CARSLGRGEHSGNTIYF | TGTGCCAGAAGCTTGGGCAGGGGGGAACACTCTGGAAACACCATATATTTT
NA | TRBD2 | TRBJ2-1 | TRBV30 | CAWSREGGVSYNEQFF | TGTGCCTGGAGCAGGGAGGGCGGGGTCTCCTACAATGAGCAGTTCTTC
NA | TRBD2 | TRBJ2-3 | TRBV28 | CASSFLAGTDTQYF | TGTGCCAGCAGTTTTCTAGCGGGTACAGATACGCAGTATTTT
few | TRBD1 | TRBJ2-5 | TRBV30 | CAFSGTDGETQYF | TGTGCCTTTTCCGGGACAGATGGAGAGACCCAGTACTTC
once | TRBD1 | TRBJ1-4 | TRBV29-1 | CSVEDPRSGTGKLFF | TGCAGCGTTGAAGACCCCCGGTCAGGGACAGGGAAGCTGTTTTTT
NA | NA | TRBJ1-2 | TRBV30 | CAWSVKQRRYGYTF | TGTGCCTGGAGTGTTAAGCAGAGGAGGTATGGCTACACCTTC
once | NA | TRBJ2-1 | TRBV7-9 | CSSSLNRAFDEQFF | TGTTCCAGCAGCTTAAACAGGGCCTTCGATGAGCAGTTCTTC
NA | NA | TRBJ2-1 | TRBV7-8 | CASSLRGRGPYNEQFF | TGTGCCAGCAGCTTAAGGGGCAGGGGTCCCTACAATGAGCAGTTCTTC
NA | TRBD2 | TRBJ2-1 | TRBV18 | CASSDTRGGLNEQFF | TGTGCCAGCTCCGACACCCGGGGGGGATTGAATGAGCAGTTCTTC
NA | TRBD1 | TRBJ1-2 | TRBV15 | CATSRDRVPGYTF | TGTGCCACCAGCAGGGACAGGGTCCCAGGCTACACCTTC
NA | NA | TRBJ1-1 | TRBV6-6 | CASSYSISSRGSEAFF | TGTGCCAGCAGTTACTCAATATCAAGCAGGGGATCTGAAGCTTTCTTT
NA | TRBD1 | TRBJ1-2 | TRBV7-9 | CASSLGQGVNYGYTF | TGTGCCAGCAGCTTAGGACAGGGGGTCAACTATGGCTACACCTTC
NA | TRBD2 | TRBJ2-7 | TRBV6-1 | CASSVRGVSYEQYF | TGTGCCAGCAGTGTTCGGGGGGTCTCCTACGAGCAGTACTTC
once | TRBD1 | TRBJ1-1 | TRBV7-9 | CASSKGDRGLNTEAFF | TGTGCCAGCAGCAAGGGGGACAGGGGGCTGAACACTGAAGCTTTCTTT
few | NA | TRBJ1-2 | TRBV4-1 | CASSQVPPDYGYTF | TGCGCCAGCAGCCAAGTCCCGCCGGACTATGGCTACACCTTC
NA | TRBD2 | TRBJ2-5 | TRBV4-2 | CASSQVGTSGGQETQYF | TGTGCCAGCAGCCAAGTAGGGACTAGCGGGGGCCAAGAGACCCAGTACTTC
NA | TRBD2 | TRBJ2-1 | TRBV6-1 | CASSPASGFYNEQFF | TGTGCCAGCAGCCCGGCTAGCGGTTTTTACAATGAGCAGTTCTTC
few | TRBD1 | TRBJ2-3 | TRBV7-9 | CASSHNTGGSADTQYF | TGTGCCAGCAGCCATAATACAGGGGGCAGCGCAGATACGCAGTATTTT
once | TRBD2 | TRBJ2-7 | TRBV5-3 | CARSYPRTSDEQYF | TGTGCCAGAAGCTACCCTCGGACTAGCGACGAGCAGTACTTC
NA | NA | TRBJ1-1 | TRBV11-2 | CASSLAYQGGMNTEAFF | TGTGCCAGCAGCTTAGCCTACCAAGGAGGAATGAACACTGAAGCTTTCTTT
NA | NA | TRBJ2-3 | TRBV27 | CASSLSGDTDTQYF | TGTGCCAGCAGTTTGTCCGGAGACACAGATACGCAGTATTTT
once | NA | TRBJ2-3 | TRBV7-9 | CASSSSGAGHSTDTQYF | TGTGCCAGCAGCTCTTCAGGGGCCGGCCATAGCACAGATACGCAGTATTTT